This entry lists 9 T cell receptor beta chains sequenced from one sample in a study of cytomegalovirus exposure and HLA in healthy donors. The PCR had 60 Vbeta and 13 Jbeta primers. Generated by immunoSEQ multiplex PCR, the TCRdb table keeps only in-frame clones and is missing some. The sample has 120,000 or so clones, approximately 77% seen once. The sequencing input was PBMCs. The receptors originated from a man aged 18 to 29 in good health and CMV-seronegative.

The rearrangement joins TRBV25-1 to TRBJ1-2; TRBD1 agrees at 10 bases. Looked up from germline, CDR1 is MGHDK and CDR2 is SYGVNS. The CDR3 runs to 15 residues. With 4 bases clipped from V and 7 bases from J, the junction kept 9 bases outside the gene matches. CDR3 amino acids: CASSGTGGTWGGYTF. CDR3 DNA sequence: TGTGCCAGCAGTGGGACAGGGGGGACTTGGGGTGGCTACACCTTC.

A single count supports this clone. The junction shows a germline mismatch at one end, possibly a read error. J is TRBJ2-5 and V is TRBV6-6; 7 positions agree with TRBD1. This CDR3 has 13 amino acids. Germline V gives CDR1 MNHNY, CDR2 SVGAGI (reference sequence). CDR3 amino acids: CASSPGQASTQYF. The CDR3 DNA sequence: TGTGCTAGCAGCCCAGGACAGGCCTCGACCCAGTACTTC.

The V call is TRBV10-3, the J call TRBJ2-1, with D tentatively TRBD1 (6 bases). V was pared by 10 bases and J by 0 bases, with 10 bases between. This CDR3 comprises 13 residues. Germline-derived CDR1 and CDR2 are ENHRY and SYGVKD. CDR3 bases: TGTGCCACCGGACAGACCTCCTACAATGAGCAGTTCTTC. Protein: CATGQTSYNEQFF.

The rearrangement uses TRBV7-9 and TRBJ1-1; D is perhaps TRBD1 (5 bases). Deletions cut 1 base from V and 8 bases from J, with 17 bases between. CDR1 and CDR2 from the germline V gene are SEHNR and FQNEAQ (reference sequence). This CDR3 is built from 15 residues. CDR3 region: CASSLGTGAVREAFF. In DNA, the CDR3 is TGTGCCAGCAGCTTAGGCACAGGCGCTGTGCGGGAAGCTTTCTTT.

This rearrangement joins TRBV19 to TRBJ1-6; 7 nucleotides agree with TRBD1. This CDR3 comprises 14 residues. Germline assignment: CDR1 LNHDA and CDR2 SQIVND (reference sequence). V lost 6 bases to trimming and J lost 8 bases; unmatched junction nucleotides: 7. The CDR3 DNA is TGTGCCAGTAGGGGACAGTTCGAAGATTCACCCCTCCACTTT. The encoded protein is CASRGQFEDSPLHF.

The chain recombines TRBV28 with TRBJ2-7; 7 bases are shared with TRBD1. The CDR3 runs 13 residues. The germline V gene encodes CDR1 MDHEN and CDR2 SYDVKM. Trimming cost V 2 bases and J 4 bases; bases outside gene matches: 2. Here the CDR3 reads CASSLRGRYEQYF. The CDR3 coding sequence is TGTGCCAGCAGTTTAAGGGGGCGATACGAGCAGTACTTC.

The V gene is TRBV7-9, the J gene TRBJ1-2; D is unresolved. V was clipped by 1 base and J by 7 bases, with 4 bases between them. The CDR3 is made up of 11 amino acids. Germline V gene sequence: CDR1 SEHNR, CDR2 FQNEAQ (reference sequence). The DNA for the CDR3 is TGTGCCAGCAGCTTAGTCGTTGGCTACACCTTC. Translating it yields CASSLVVGYTF.

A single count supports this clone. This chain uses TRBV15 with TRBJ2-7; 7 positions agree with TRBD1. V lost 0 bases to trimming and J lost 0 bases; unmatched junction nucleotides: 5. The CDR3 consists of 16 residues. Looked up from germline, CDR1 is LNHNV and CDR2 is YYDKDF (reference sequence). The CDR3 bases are TGTGCCACCAGCAGAGATCGGGACAGTTTCTCCTACGAGCAGTACTTC. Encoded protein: CATSRDRDSFSYEQYF.

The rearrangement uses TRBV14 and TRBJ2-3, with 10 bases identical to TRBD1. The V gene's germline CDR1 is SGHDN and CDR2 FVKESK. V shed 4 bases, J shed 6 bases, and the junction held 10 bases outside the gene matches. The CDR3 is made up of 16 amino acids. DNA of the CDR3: TGTGCCAGCAGCCGACCGGGACAGGGGCACATGGATACGCAGTATTTT. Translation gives CASSRPGQGHMDTQYF.